This is a list of T cell receptor beta chains from one sample in a study of human T cells and chemical hapten exposure. TCRdb redid the calling of the RACE reads with MiXCR, one entry per CDR3 protein. This sample yields about 300,000 distinct CDR3 sequences, of which approximately 5.8% are seen a single time; around 8.8% belongs to the top ten. Sequences were derived from whole blood, sampled in connection with sensitization to the hapten diphenylcyclopropenone (DPC). The receptors come from a woman between 18 and 29 years old with alopecia areata. Some clones in this sample may be carry-over from other donors' samples. CDR3s include the opening cysteine and the closing phenylalanine or tryptophan. Fields, in order: J gene, clone size, V gene, D gene, CDR3 length, CDR3 DNA, CDR3 protein. A D gene is named only where the DNA matches it firmly. Some rows have no size entry. The others give once, few or many, or a class for an expanded clone.

J gene: TRBJ1-2
clone size: .
V gene: TRBV4-1
D gene: .
CDR3 length: 15
CDR3 DNA: TGCGCCAGCAGCCAAGATCCCCGCGCAAACTATGGCTACACCTTC
CDR3 protein: CASSQDPRANYGYTF

J gene: TRBJ1-2
clone size: few
V gene: TRBV20-1
D gene: .
CDR3 length: 15
CDR3 DNA: TGCAGTGCTAGAGATCAGAGGCAGGGCAGCTATGGCTACACCTTC
CDR3 protein: CSARDQRQGSYGYTF

J gene: TRBJ2-6
clone size: .
V gene: TRBV5-4
D gene: .
CDR3 length: 16
CDR3 DNA: TGTGCCAGCAGCCCATTCCAGGGGACTGGGGCCAACGTCCTGACTTTC
CDR3 protein: CASSPFQGTGANVLTF

J gene: TRBJ2-7
clone size: few
V gene: TRBV6-2/TRBV6-3
D gene: TRBD1
CDR3 length: 15
CDR3 DNA: TGTGCCAGCAGTACGGGACAGGACATTCCCTACGAGCAGTACTTC
CDR3 protein: CASSTGQDIPYEQYF

J gene: TRBJ1-2
clone size: .
V gene: TRBV12-3/TRBV12-4
D gene: .
CDR3 length: 14
CDR3 DNA: TGTGCCAGCAGCCAGGGACATGTGCCTAATGGCTACACCTTC
CDR3 protein: CASSQGHVPNGYTF

J gene: TRBJ2-3
clone size: .
V gene: TRBV7-2
D gene: TRBD2
CDR3 length: 16
CDR3 DNA: TGTGCCAGCAGCCCGAAGGTAGCGGGAGGCACAGATACGCAGTATTTT
CDR3 protein: CASSPKVAGGTDTQYF

J gene: TRBJ2-3
clone size: many
V gene: TRBV3-1
D gene: TRBD2
CDR3 length: 13
CDR3 DNA: TGTGCCAGCAGCCCAGGACTAGTGGATACGCAGTATTTT
CDR3 protein: CASSPGLVDTQYF

J gene: TRBJ1-5
clone size: few
V gene: TRBV12-5
D gene: .
CDR3 length: 15
CDR3 DNA: TGTGCTAGTGGTGTCGGGACAACTAGCAATCAGCCCCAGCATTTT
CDR3 protein: CASGVGTTSNQPQHF

J gene: TRBJ1-2
clone size: many
V gene: TRBV28
D gene: TRBD1
CDR3 length: 16
CDR3 DNA: TGTGCCAGCAGTTTATCCGGGACAGGTATTAACTATGGCTACACCTTC
CDR3 protein: CASSLSGTGINYGYTF

J gene: TRBJ1-6
clone size: few
V gene: TRBV10-2
D gene: .
CDR3 length: 19
CDR3 DNA: TGCGCCAGCAGTAAGGGGGATACAGGGTCAGTCGCCTATAATTCACCCCTCCACTTT
CDR3 protein: CASSKGDTGSVAYNSPLHF

J gene: TRBJ2-7
clone size: .
V gene: TRBV6-2/TRBV6-3
D gene: TRBD1
CDR3 length: 14
CDR3 DNA: TGTGCCATAACCGGACAGGGGGACTCCTACGAGCAGTACTTC
CDR3 protein: CAITGQGDSYEQYF

J gene: TRBJ2-5
clone size: many
V gene: TRBV6-2/TRBV6-3
D gene: TRBD2
CDR3 length: 16
CDR3 DNA: TGTGCCAGCAGCCAAGGGACTAGCGGGGGGCCGGAGACCCAGTACTTC
CDR3 protein: CASSQGTSGGPETQYF

J gene: TRBJ2-7
clone size: few
V gene: TRBV6-1
D gene: .
CDR3 length: 12
CDR3 DNA: TGTGCCTGCCAGGAGGGCTCCTACGAGCAGTACTTC
CDR3 protein: CACQEGSYEQYF

J gene: TRBJ1-1
clone size: few
V gene: TRBV20-1
D gene: TRBD1
CDR3 length: 16
CDR3 DNA: TGCAGTGCTAGAGACGGGCCGGGACAGACGAACACTGAAGCTTTCTTT
CDR3 protein: CSARDGPGQTNTEAFF

J gene: TRBJ1-2
clone size: many
V gene: TRBV7-8
D gene: .
CDR3 length: 18
CDR3 DNA: TGTGCCAGCAGCCGTCATTCAGGACCGGGACAAGGGTCTTATGGCTACACCTTC
CDR3 protein: CASSRHSGPGQGSYGYTF

J gene: TRBJ2-5
clone size: few
V gene: TRBV7-9
D gene: .
CDR3 length: 10
CDR3 DNA: TGTGCCAGCAGCTTAAGAGGGCTTAACTTC
CDR3 protein: CASSLRGLNF

J gene: TRBJ2-6
clone size: many
V gene: TRBV7-2
D gene: .
CDR3 length: 14
CDR3 DNA: TGTGCCAGCAGCCCCAAAACTGGGGCCAACGTCCTGACTTTC
CDR3 protein: CASSPKTGANVLTF

J gene: TRBJ2-3
clone size: many
V gene: TRBV4-3
D gene: TRBD2
CDR3 length: 15
CDR3 DNA: TGCGCCAGCAGCCAGGGACTAGTAGACACAGATACGCAGTATTTT
CDR3 protein: CASSQGLVDTDTQYF

J gene: TRBJ2-1
clone size: once
V gene: TRBV6-1
D gene: .
CDR3 length: 12
CDR3 DNA: TGTGCCAGCAGTGAAGCCCCAAGTGAGCAGTTCTTC
CDR3 protein: CASSEAPSEQFF

J gene: TRBJ1-2
clone size: few
V gene: TRBV2
D gene: TRBD1
CDR3 length: 12
CDR3 DNA: TGTGCCGGCGGACAGGGGCACTATGGCTACACCTTC
CDR3 protein: CAGGQGHYGYTF

J gene: TRBJ1-5
clone size: .
V gene: TRBV9
D gene: .
CDR3 length: 15
CDR3 DNA: TGTGCCAGCAGCGTAGAGGCCAGACCGAATCAGCCCCAGCATTTT
CDR3 protein: CASSVEARPNQPQHF

J gene: TRBJ2-3
clone size: .
V gene: TRBV9
D gene: .
CDR3 length: 13
CDR3 DNA: TGTGCCAGCAGCGTAGGACGCGCAGATACGCAGTATTTT
CDR3 protein: CASSVGRADTQYF

J gene: TRBJ2-5
clone size: few
V gene: TRBV21-1
D gene: .
CDR3 length: 15
CDR3 DNA: TGTGCCAGCAGCAAAGCAGGGTCGGGGCAAGAGACCCAGTACTTC
CDR3 protein: CASSKAGSGQETQYF

J gene: TRBJ2-2
clone size: few
V gene: TRBV7-2
D gene: TRBD2
CDR3 length: 20
CDR3 DNA: TGTGCCAGCAGCAGAGGACCCGGGACTAGCGGGGGCGCTGGCACCGGGGAGCTGTTTTTT
CDR3 protein: CASSRGPGTSGGAGTGELFF

J gene: TRBJ1-5
clone size: many
V gene: TRBV6-2/TRBV6-3
D gene: .
CDR3 length: 13
CDR3 DNA: TGTGCCAGCTCCGAACTTGGGGATCAGCCCCAGCATTTT
CDR3 protein: CASSELGDQPQHF

J gene: TRBJ1-1
clone size: .
V gene: TRBV10-3
D gene: .
CDR3 length: 13
CDR3 DNA: TGTGCCATCAGCCAGGGGAAGGACACTGAAGCTTTCTTT
CDR3 protein: CAISQGKDTEAFF

J gene: TRBJ2-1
clone size: .
V gene: TRBV4-2
D gene: .
CDR3 length: 16
CDR3 DNA: TGTGCCAGCAGCCAAGAAGGTAGCAGCTCCTACAATGAGCAGTTCTTC
CDR3 protein: CASSQEGSSSYNEQFF

J gene: TRBJ2-5
clone size: many
V gene: TRBV4-3
D gene: .
CDR3 length: 16
CDR3 DNA: TGCGCCAGCAGCCAAGATTCGGCCCGGTACCAAGAGACCCAGTACTTC
CDR3 protein: CASSQDSARYQETQYF

J gene: TRBJ2-7
clone size: .
V gene: TRBV4-3
D gene: .
CDR3 length: 15
CDR3 DNA: TGCGCCAGCAGCCAAGCCCCGGACAAGGGATACGAGCAGTACTTC
CDR3 protein: CASSQAPDKGYEQYF

J gene: TRBJ2-3
clone size: many
V gene: TRBV11-2
D gene: TRBD1
CDR3 length: 15
CDR3 DNA: TGTGCCAGCAGGGACAGACAGGGGCTCACAGATACGCAGTATTTT
CDR3 protein: CASRDRQGLTDTQYF

J gene: TRBJ1-6
clone size: many
V gene: TRBV12-3/TRBV12-4
D gene: .
CDR3 length: 14
CDR3 DNA: TGTGCCAGCGGGGCCGATGGGGATAATTCACCCCTCCACTTT
CDR3 protein: CASGADGDNSPLHF

J gene: TRBJ2-4
clone size: many
V gene: TRBV5-6
D gene: .
CDR3 length: 14
CDR3 DNA: TGTGCCAGCAGCCGGCGTGGGGGAGGAAACATTCAGTACTTC
CDR3 protein: CASSRRGGGNIQYF

J gene: TRBJ1-2
clone size: few
V gene: TRBV5-4
D gene: .
CDR3 length: 16
CDR3 DNA: TGTGCCAGCAGGGGGCCAACCGTTTCAACGTTCTATGGCTACACCTTC
CDR3 protein: CASRGPTVSTFYGYTF

J gene: TRBJ1-6
clone size: few
V gene: TRBV5-6
D gene: .
CDR3 length: 14
CDR3 DNA: TGTGCCAGCAGCTTGCCCCTCAGGGATTCACCCCTCCACTTT
CDR3 protein: CASSLPLRDSPLHF

J gene: TRBJ2-4
clone size: .
V gene: TRBV7-2
D gene: .
CDR3 length: 14
CDR3 DNA: TGTGCCAGCAGCATAGGGGGTTCCAAAAACATTCAGTACTTC
CDR3 protein: CASSIGGSKNIQYF

J gene: TRBJ2-7
clone size: many
V gene: TRBV6-1
D gene: .
CDR3 length: 14
CDR3 DNA: TGTGCCAGCAGTGGTCTAGGGAGCTCCTACGAGCAGTACTTC
CDR3 protein: CASSGLGSSYEQYF

J gene: TRBJ2-3
clone size: .
V gene: TRBV5-1
D gene: .
CDR3 length: 13
CDR3 DNA: TGCGCCAGCACCCAGACAAACACAGATACGCAGTATTTT
CDR3 protein: CASTQTNTDTQYF

J gene: TRBJ2-7
clone size: .
V gene: TRBV7-2
D gene: .
CDR3 length: 12
CDR3 DNA: TGTGCCAGCAGCTTTGACTCCTACGAGCAGTACTTC
CDR3 protein: CASSFDSYEQYF

J gene: TRBJ1-3
clone size: .
V gene: TRBV7-6
D gene: .
CDR3 length: 16
CDR3 DNA: TGTGCCAGCACCGACCCCCCCGGGGGCTCTGGAAACACCATATATTTT
CDR3 protein: CASTDPPGGSGNTIYF

J gene: TRBJ2-5
clone size: .
V gene: TRBV3-1
D gene: .
CDR3 length: 14
CDR3 DNA: TGTGCCAGCAGCCAGGCGGCGGGTCCCGGAACCCAGTACTTC
CDR3 protein: CASSQAAGPGTQYF

J gene: TRBJ2-4
clone size: few
V gene: TRBV4-1
D gene: TRBD1
CDR3 length: 17
CDR3 DNA: TGCGCCAGCAGCCAAGATTTTAACAGGGGAGACAAAAACATTCAGTACTTC
CDR3 protein: CASSQDFNRGDKNIQYF

J gene: TRBJ2-1
clone size: many
V gene: TRBV7-2
D gene: TRBD2
CDR3 length: 14
CDR3 DNA: TGTGCCAGCAGCGTGGGACTAGAGATAGATGAGCAGTTCTTC
CDR3 protein: CASSVGLEIDEQFF

J gene: TRBJ1-5
clone size: many
V gene: TRBV7-2
D gene: .
CDR3 length: 15
CDR3 DNA: TGTGCCAGCAGCTTAGGCGCGCAACTCAATCAGCCCCAGCATTTT
CDR3 protein: CASSLGAQLNQPQHF

J gene: TRBJ2-7
clone size: few
V gene: TRBV10-3
D gene: TRBD1
CDR3 length: 16
CDR3 DNA: TGTGCCATCAGTGTTAAACGACAGGGGCTAACCTACGAGCAGTACTTC
CDR3 protein: CAISVKRQGLTYEQYF

J gene: TRBJ1-2
clone size: many
V gene: TRBV28
D gene: .
CDR3 length: 12
CDR3 DNA: TGTGCCAGCGAAAGGGAGTACTATGGCTACACCTTC
CDR3 protein: CASEREYYGYTF

J gene: TRBJ1-2
clone size: .
V gene: TRBV10-3
D gene: .
CDR3 length: 13
CDR3 DNA: TGTGCCATCAGTGTCGGGCAGGGGTCCGGCTACACCTTC
CDR3 protein: CAISVGQGSGYTF

J gene: TRBJ1-1
clone size: few
V gene: TRBV6-1
D gene: TRBD1
CDR3 length: 14
CDR3 DNA: TGTGCCAGCAGAGACAGGGGGATGAACACTGAAGCTTTCTTT
CDR3 protein: CASRDRGMNTEAFF

J gene: TRBJ1-2
clone size: .
V gene: TRBV6-5
D gene: .
CDR3 length: 13
CDR3 DNA: TGTGCCAGCACCATGGTATCGGGCGGGGGCTACACCTTC
CDR3 protein: CASTMVSGGGYTF

J gene: TRBJ2-5
clone size: many
V gene: TRBV7-2
D gene: .
CDR3 length: 13
CDR3 DNA: TGTGCCAGCAGCCCTGGACTGGAAGAGACCCAGTACTTC
CDR3 protein: CASSPGLEETQYF

J gene: TRBJ1-1
clone size: .
V gene: TRBV10-3
D gene: .
CDR3 length: 11
CDR3 DNA: TGTGCCATCAGTGATGGTAGGGTTACTTTCTTT
CDR3 protein: CAISDGRVTFF

J gene: TRBJ2-7
clone size: many
V gene: TRBV20-1
D gene: .
CDR3 length: 16
CDR3 DNA: TGCAGTGCTAGAGATCGTCATACAGGGAACTCCTACGAGCAGTACTTC
CDR3 protein: CSARDRHTGNSYEQYF